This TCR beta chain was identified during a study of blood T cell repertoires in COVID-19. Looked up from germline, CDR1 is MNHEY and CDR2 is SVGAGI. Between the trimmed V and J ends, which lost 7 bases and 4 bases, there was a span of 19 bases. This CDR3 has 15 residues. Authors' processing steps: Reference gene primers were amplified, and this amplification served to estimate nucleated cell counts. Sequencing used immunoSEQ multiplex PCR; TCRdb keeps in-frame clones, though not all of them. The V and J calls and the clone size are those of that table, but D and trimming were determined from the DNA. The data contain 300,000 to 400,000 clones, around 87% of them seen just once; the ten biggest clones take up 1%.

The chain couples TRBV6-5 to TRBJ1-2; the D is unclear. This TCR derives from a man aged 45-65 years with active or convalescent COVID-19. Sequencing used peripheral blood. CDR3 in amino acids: CASTRRGESTYGYTF. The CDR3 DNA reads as TGTGCCAGCACCCGACGGGGAGAGTCAACCTATGGCTACACCTTC.